The rows below give T cell receptor beta chains drawn from one sample of a study of T cells in localized non-small cell lung cancer. TCRdb keeps only in-frame clones here, not all; method: immunoSEQ multiplex PCR. The profile covers around 70,000 clones, with roughly nine tenths appearing a single time and 21% taken by the ten largest. The sequences come from peripheral blood, collected before any cancer treatment. These receptors were obtained from a male donor aged 60 or older with stage III squamous cell lung carcinoma. Both conserved end residues are part of each CDR3. The order of the fields is clone size, J gene, D gene, V gene, CDR3 length, CDR3 DNA, CDR3 protein. D genes are given only for firm matches. Some rows have no size entry. The others give once, few or many, or a class for an expanded clone.

-	TRBJ1-5	-	TRBV10-2	15	TGCGCCAGCAGTGATCTTGGACCCCGCAATCAGCCCCAGCATTTT	CASSDLGPRNQPQHF
-	TRBJ1-2	-	TRBV7-2	13	TGTGCCAGCAGCCCCGCGGATAACTATGGCTACACCTTC	CASSPADNYGYTF
-	TRBJ1-5	-	TRBV6-6	14	TGTGCCAGCCGCAGGGATAACAGCAATCAGCCCCAGCATTTT	CASRRDNSNQPQHF
-	TRBJ2-7	TRBD1	TRBV9	13	TGTGCCAGCACCCCGGACAGGGGGTACGAGCAGTACTTC	CASTPDRGYEQYF
-	TRBJ2-2	-	TRBV5-4	13	TGTGCCAGCAGCTCAGGGATAGCCGGGGAGCTGTTTTTT	CASSSGIAGELFF
-	TRBJ2-3	TRBD2	TRBV7-9	18	TGTGCCAGCAGCTTACCACGACGACTCGCGGGGGTGGGGGATACGCAGTATTTT	CASSLPRRLAGVGDTQYF
-	TRBJ2-1	-	TRBV29-1	13	TGCAGCGTGAAACGGGGCTCCTACAATGAGCAGTTCTTC	CSVKRGSYNEQFF
once	TRBJ1-2	-	TRBV28	14	TGTGCCAGCAGGGACCAAACAGGGATAGGAGGCTACACCTTC	CASRDQTGIGGYTF
-	TRBJ1-6	-	TRBV5-1	14	TGCGCCAGCAGAGGGGACGGCGATAATTCACCCCTCCACTTT	CASRGDGDNSPLHF
-	TRBJ1-1	-	TRBV7-8	11	TGTGCCAGCAGCTTAGGGGATGAAGCTTTCTTT	CASSLGDEAFF
-	TRBJ2-1	TRBD2	TRBV5-4	16	TGTGCCAGCAGCGCGGTTAGCGGGGGGGCCGGGGGTGAGCAGTTCTTC	CASSAVSGGAGGEQFF
-	TRBJ1-5	TRBD1	TRBV16	15	TGTGCCAGCAGCCAGCAGGGGGCCGGCAATCAGCCCCAGCATTTT	CASSQQGAGNQPQHF
-	TRBJ2-6	-	TRBV5-5	15	TGTGCCAGCAGCTTGTTGGGGTCTGGGGCCAACGTCCTGACTTTC	CASSLLGSGANVLTF
-	TRBJ2-5	TRBD1	TRBV15	14	TGTGCCACGCGCCGGACAGGGCTTGGGGAGACCCAGTACTTC	CATRRTGLGETQYF
-	TRBJ1-1	-	TRBV27	13	TGTGCCAGCAGTTCACCGTTAAACACTGAAGCTTTCTTT	CASSSPLNTEAFF
-	TRBJ2-7	-	TRBV9	14	TGTGCCAGCAGCGTAACCCCGCTCCCCTACGAGCAGTACTTC	CASSVTPLPYEQYF
-	TRBJ2-1	-	TRBV15	16	TGTGCCACCAGCAGAGATGGACAGCCGGTAGACAGTGAGCAGTTCTTC	CATSRDGQPVDSEQFF
-	TRBJ2-3	-	TRBV6-5	15	TGTGCCAGCAGTTACCGGAGGTGGGGGATAGATACGCAGTATTTT	CASSYRRWGIDTQYF
few	TRBJ2-7	TRBD1	TRBV5-6	14	TGTGCCAGCAGCCTCCCGAGGGGGACAGCCGAGCAGTACTTC	CASSLPRGTAEQYF
-	TRBJ2-2	-	TRBV28	12	TGTGCCAGCAGTTTATTTGGCGGGGAGCTGTTTTTT	CASSLFGGELFF
few	TRBJ1-4	-	TRBV30	15	TGTGCCTGGAGTGTGGGGGTTCGACGGGGTGAAAAACTGTTTTTT	CAWSVGVRRGEKLFF
-	TRBJ2-5	-	TRBV6-5	14	TGTGCCAGCACCCCGGGTGGGGGTCGAGAGACCCAGTACTTC	CASTPGGGRETQYF
once	TRBJ2-7	-	TRBV12-5	16	TGTGCTAGTGGTTTGGTAATAGCCAGGGATCGGTACGAGCAGTACTTC	CASGLVIARDRYEQYF
-	TRBJ1-1	-	TRBV9	14	TGTGCCAGCAGCGTAAACCCCCGAATAGCTGAAGCTTTCTTT	CASSVNPRIAEAFF
-	TRBJ2-7	-	TRBV7-2	12	TGTGCCAGCAGCTCTAGCTCCTACGAGCAGTACTTC	CASSSSSYEQYF
-	TRBJ2-3	-	TRBV6-1	13	TGTGCCAGCAGTCAGGCGGGCACAGATACGCAGTATTTT	CASSQAGTDTQYF
-	TRBJ2-3	TRBD2	TRBV6-1	15	TGTGCCAGCAGTGAGACTAGCGGGGGGGCAGATACGCAGTATTTT	CASSETSGGADTQYF
-	TRBJ1-2	-	TRBV14	14	TGTGCCAGCAGCCAAAGAGGCCCTCCACGAGGCTACACCTTC	CASSQRGPPRGYTF
-	TRBJ2-3	TRBD1	TRBV28	16	TGTGCCAGCAGTCCCCGGACAGGGACAAGAATGGATACGCAGTATTTT	CASSPRTGTRMDTQYF
-	TRBJ2-1	-	TRBV7-6	13	TGTGCCAGCAGCTTAGCGCAGAACAATGAGCAGTTCTTC	CASSLAQNNEQFF
-	TRBJ1-5	TRBD1	TRBV6-5	13	TGTGCCAGCAGTAGGACAGGGTCTCAGCCCCAGCATTTT	CASSRTGSQPQHF
-	TRBJ1-1	-	TRBV29-1	15	TGCAGCGTTGAACTCCTAGGACAGCCGAACACTGAAGCTTTCTTT	CSVELLGQPNTEAFF
-	TRBJ2-5	TRBD1	TRBV6-5	15	TGTGCCAGCAGTCCCGTAACAGGGGGCGAAGAGACCCAGTACTTC	CASSPVTGGEETQYF
-	TRBJ2-4	-	TRBV5-6	15	TGTGCCAGCAGCTTGGTCAGGGCGAGTCCGAACATTCAGTACTTC	CASSLVRASPNIQYF
-	TRBJ1-6	-	TRBV11-2	12	TGTGCCAGCAGGCAGGGATACTCACCCCTCCACTTT	CASRQGYSPLHF
few	TRBJ1-1	-	TRBV30	12	TGTGCCTGGAGTGTACGGCCAGTCGAAGCTTTCTTT	CAWSVRPVEAFF
-	TRBJ1-2	-	TRBV5-1	18	TGCGCCAGCAGCTTGATATTGGGGGGGCGCAGCCTAGGCTATGGCTACACCTTC	CASSLILGGRSLGYGYTF
-	TRBJ2-3	TRBD1	TRBV7-2	14	TGTGCCAGCAGCCAGGGGGCCGGCACAGATACGCAGTATTTT	CASSQGAGTDTQYF
-	TRBJ2-5	-	TRBV2	14	TGTGCCAGCGAAAAAAATGACCTGAGGGAGACCCAGTACTTC	CASEKNDLRETQYF
-	TRBJ1-2	TRBD1	TRBV2	15	TGTGCCAGCAGCCCGGGACAGGGGAGTAACTATGGCTACACCTTC	CASSPGQGSNYGYTF
-	TRBJ2-5	-	TRBV5-6	15	TGTGCCAGCAGCTTGGGGGCGGGGAGACAAGAGACCCAGTACTTC	CASSLGAGRQETQYF
-	TRBJ1-1	-	TRBV30	14	TGTGCCTGGAGTGGTCCAATTCAGTACACTGAAGCTTTCTTT	CAWSGPIQYTEAFF
once	TRBJ1-4	-	TRBV4-2	13	TGTGCCAGCAGCCAGCCCGACAGTGAAAAACTGTTTTTT	CASSQPDSEKLFF
-	TRBJ1-3	TRBD1	TRBV7-2	16	TGTGCCAGCAGCTCAACAGGGGGCAGTTCTGGAAACACCATATATTTT	CASSSTGGSSGNTIYF
-	TRBJ1-4	-	TRBV4-3	16	TGCGCCAGCAGCCAAGCCCTCGGACCGGGAAATGAAAAACTGTTTTTT	CASSQALGPGNEKLFF
-	TRBJ2-7	-	TRBV6-5	15	TGTGCCAGCAGTTATGGGAGGACAGACTCCTACGAGCAGTACTTC	CASSYGRTDSYEQYF
-	TRBJ2-3	-	TRBV30	14	TGTGCCTGGAGGCGAGCTTCGGTGACAGATACGCAGTATTTT	CAWRRASVTDTQYF
-	TRBJ2-3	-	TRBV5-4	14	TGTGCCAGCAGCTTGAGGGGAATGGCAGATACGCAGTATTTT	CASSLRGMADTQYF
once	TRBJ2-2	-	TRBV18	17	TGTGCCAGCTCCCTTGGACCAACGATAACGAACACCGGGGAGCTGTTTTTT	CASSLGPTITNTGELFF
-	TRBJ2-4	-	TRBV7-2	15	TGTGCCAGCAGTTTAAGGGTTCTAGCCAAAAACATTCAGTACTTC	CASSLRVLAKNIQYF
-	TRBJ2-5	TRBD2	TRBV11-2	15	TGTGCCAGCAGAGATCGGGGGGTCGCCGAAGAGACCCAGTACTTC	CASRDRGVAEETQYF
few	TRBJ2-3	-	TRBV30	15	TGTGCCTGGGACCTAGAAGGGGGTATCACAGATACGCAGTATTTT	CAWDLEGGITDTQYF
-	TRBJ1-2	TRBD1	TRBV6-5	14	TGTGCCAGCAGTCGGGACAGGCCGGATCGTGGCTACACCTTC	CASSRDRPDRGYTF
-	TRBJ2-5	-	TRBV7-2	12	TGTGCCAGCAGCTTTACCGGAGGGACCCAGTACTTC	CASSFTGGTQYF